The 24 T cell receptor beta chains below were found in one sample sequenced in a study of T cell repertoires in ileal Crohn's disease. Time point here: neoterminal ileum biopsy at postoperative endoscopy, about 6 months after surgery. Sequencing was performed with immunoSEQ multiplex PCR; in TCRdb, only in-frame clones are kept and a portion is missing. The sample holds 55,000 to 65,000 clones, approximately 91% seen once. The sequencing sample was made of ileal tissue. These receptors all stem from an adult with Crohn's disease.

This clone was detected only a few times. J is TRBJ2-2 and V is TRBV9, with D uncertain. The CDR3 covers 14 residues. Trimming left V 4 bases short and J 7 bases short, with 14 bases between. Germline loops: CDR1 SGDLS, CDR2 YYNGEE. The CDR3 reads CASSQNRVDGELFF. CDR3 in DNA: TGTGCCAGCAGCCAGAACCGGGTCGACGGGGAGCTGTTTTTT.

The chain uses TRBV18 and TRBJ1-2; the D gene is possibly TRBD1 (6 bases). The V gene's germline CDR1 is KGHSH and CDR2 LQKENI. The germline V and J ends were trimmed by 3 bases and 4 bases, with 15 bases remaining between them. The CDR3 contains 15 residues. The CDR3, as DNA: TGTGCCAGCTCACCCGTAGGGGGTAACGTCTATGGCTACACCTTC. This sequence encodes CASSPVGGNVYGYTF.

V gene TRBV11-1 combines with J gene TRBJ2-1, with 8 bases matching TRBD1. The junction had 10 bases not matched to a gene; V was cut back by 4 bases and J by 5 bases. CDR1 is SGHAT, CDR2 FQDESV, per germline (reference sequence). CDR3 length equals 16 residues. The CDR3 nucleotides are TGTGCCAGCAGCTCATTCTTTGGACAGGGAAACAATGAGCAGTTCTTC. This sequence encodes CASSSFFGQGNNEQFF.

The genes are TRBV30 and TRBJ1-5; 7 bases map to TRBD1. V lost 4 bases, J lost 4 bases, and 10 bases stayed unmatched. The germline V gene encodes CDR1 GTSNPN and CDR2 SVGIG (reference sequence). This CDR3 comprises 15 residues. The CDR3 DNA reads as TGTGCCTGGAAGGTTAGTGGACAGGCAAATCAGCCCCAGCATTTT. This encodes CAWKVSGQANQPQHF. Using reference TRBV30 and TRBJ1-5 for the parts outside the CDR3, the full variable domain is SQTIHQWPATLVQPVGSPLSLECTVEGTSNPNLYWYRQAAGRGLQLLFYSVGIGQISSEVPQNLSASRPQDRQFILSSKKLLLSDSGFYLCAWKVSGQANQPQHFGDGTRLSIL.

This clone was counted once. The chain links TRBV7-6 to TRBJ2-1; D is possibly TRBD1 (7 bases). This CDR3 has 14 residues. In germline, CDR1 is SGHVS, CDR2 FNYEAQ. The V and J ends lost 5 bases and 10 bases respectively, with 18 bases between them. The CDR3 sequence: CASSHQRQGGEQFF. The CDR3 coding sequence is TGTGCCAGCAGCCACCAACGACAGGGAGGCGAGCAGTTCTTC. Combining the CDR3 with reference TRBV7-6 and TRBJ2-1 gives the whole variable domain GAGVSQSPRYKVTKRGQDVALRCDPISGHVSLYWYRQALGQGPEFLTYFNYEAQQDKSGLPNDRFSAERPEGSISTLTIQRTEQRDSAMYRCASSHQRQGGEQFFGPGTRLTVL.

J is TRBJ1-5 and V is TRBV6-5, with D possibly being TRBD1 (5 bases). This CDR3 is 13 amino acids long. Germline CDR1 is MNHEY and CDR2 is SVGAGI. V was clipped by 8 bases and J by 2 bases, with 10 bases between them. CDR3 residues: CASQEGGNQPQHF. Written as DNA, the CDR3 is TGTGCCAGCCAAGAAGGGGGCAATCAGCCCCAGCATTTT.

The genes are TRBV19 and TRBJ2-7, with 10 nucleotides matching TRBD1. Germline V lookup: CDR1 LNHDA, CDR2 SQIVND (reference sequence). The CDR3 spans 16 residues. J gave up 5 bases and V 1 base, and 8 bases lay outside the gene matches. In DNA, the CDR3 is TGTGCCAGTAGTATAGGACAGGGGGCTTTAAGGCACGAGCAGTACTTC. It specifies CASSIGQGALRHEQYF.

The V and J genes are TRBV28 and TRBJ2-3, with D tentatively TRBD1 (6 bases). The CDR3 loop spans 12 amino acids. CDR1 MDHEN and CDR2 SYDVKM come from the germline V gene. V was pared by 9 bases and J by 7 bases, with 14 bases between. This chain's CDR3 is CASNDQGHTQYF. The CDR3 DNA follows: TGTGCCAGTAACGACCAGGGGCATACGCAGTATTTT.

The rearrangement uses TRBV27 and TRBJ2-1; 7 nucleotides line up with TRBD1. CDR1 MNHEY and CDR2 SMNVEV come from the germline V gene (reference sequence). This CDR3 contains 12 residues. V dropped 5 bases and J dropped 10; count of bases not matched to a gene: 5. This CDR3 reads CASSPLTGEQFF. The CDR3 nucleotides are TGTGCCAGCAGTCCCTTGACAGGGGAGCAGTTCTTC.

V gene TRBV2 combines with J gene TRBJ1-1; tentatively, D is TRBD1 (5 bases). This CDR3 has 12 amino acids. V was trimmed by 7 bases and J by 6 bases, leaving 12 bases between them. CDR1 is SNHLY, CDR2 FYNNEI, per germline. The CDR3 DNA is TGTGCCAGCAACCTCAGGGCTTCTGAAGCTTTCTTT. It codes for CASNLRASEAFF.

DNA of the CDR3: TGTGCCAGCAGCCGAGACAGGGATCGCAATCAGCCCCAGCATTTT. It yields the protein CASSRDRDRNQPQHF. This sequence joins TRBV4-2 and TRBJ1-5; 7 nucleotides align to TRBD1. Trimming took 4 bases from V and 2 from J; bases not matched to a gene: 5. The CDR3 is 15 residues long. Germline loops: CDR1 LGHNA, CDR2 YNFKEQ.

The chain has TRBV6-7 and TRBJ1-4; D gene uncertain. TRBV6-7 is labeled an ORF, and its function is uncertain. V was cut by 0 bases and J by 0 bases, with 11 bases left in between. There are 17 residues in the CDR3. The CDR3 DNA reads TGTGCCAGCAGTTACTCCTGTTTATGCGCAACTAATGAAAAACTGTTTTTT. It encodes CASSYSCLCATNEKLFF.

The chain employs TRBV7-9 and TRBJ1-3; 8 nucleotides agree with TRBD1. The junction had 3 bases not matched to a gene; V was cut back by 4 bases and J by 1 base. Germline loops: CDR1 SEHNR, CDR2 FQNEAQ (reference sequence). The CDR3 runs to 15 residues. The CDR3 DNA follows: TGTGCCAGCAGCTCAGGGGGCGCTTCTGGAAACACCATATATTTT. Its protein is CASSSGGASGNTIYF.

The chain recombines TRBV15 with TRBJ1-2; no clear D gene. The CDR3 has 13 amino acids. Trimming stripped 5 bases from V and 4 bases from J, with 11 bases between. CDR1 and CDR2 from the germline V gene are LNHNV and YYDKDF (reference sequence). The DNA for the CDR3 is TGTGCCACCAGCGGAACAAGCGGCTATGGCTACACCTTC. Residues: CATSGTSGYGYTF.

The chain employs TRBV6-5 and TRBJ1-2, with D perhaps TRBD1 (6 bases). The CDR3 sequence is 16 residues long. CDR1 and CDR2 (germline): MNHEY, SVGAGI. V was cut by 4 bases and J by 3 bases, with 18 bases left in between. DNA for the CDR3: TGTGCCAGCAGTTTTTTAGGACCAAAGGGGGACTATGGCTACACCTTC. Translation: CASSFLGPKGDYGYTF.

V and J are TRBV15 and TRBJ1-6; 9 bases fit TRBD1. The germline V gene encodes CDR1 LNHNV and CDR2 YYDKDF (reference sequence). Trimming at V came to 4 bases and at J to 7 bases, leaving 5 bases not matched to a gene. The CDR3 is 15 amino acids. The CDR3 DNA reads TGTGCCACCAGCAAGGAAGGACAGGGGAATTCACCCCTCCACTTT. Its protein product is CATSKEGQGNSPLHF. The full variable domain, rest sourced from reference TRBV15 and TRBJ1-6, is DAMVIQNPRYQVTQFGKPVTLSCSQTLNHNVMYWYQQKSSQAPKLLFHYYDKDFNNEADTPDNFQSRRPNTSFCFLDIRSPGLGDTAMYLCATSKEGQGNSPLHFGNGTRLTVT.

This chain joins TRBV11-2 and TRBJ2-2; 12 nucleotides match TRBD2. Germline values: CDR1 SGHAT, CDR2 FQNNGV. J gave up 1 base and V 4 bases, and 7 bases lay outside the gene matches. CDR3 length equals 18 residues. The CDR3 is CASSYRTSGVRNTGELFF. Here the CDR3 DNA reads TGTGCCAGCAGCTACCGGACTAGCGGGGTCCGGAACACCGGGGAGCTGTTTTTT. Full variable domain (remainder filled in from reference TRBV11-2 and TRBJ2-2): EAGVAQSPRYKIIEKRQSVAFWCNPISGHATLYWYQQILGQGPKLLIQFQNNGVVDDSQLPKDRFSAERLKGVDSTLKIQPAKLEDSAVYLCASSYRTSGVRNTGELFFGEGSRLTVL.

The genes are TRBV4-1 and TRBJ2-7; TRBD1 might be the D (7 bases). The germline gives CDR1 MGHRA, CDR2 YSYEKL. V gave up 0 bases and J gave up 4 bases, with 19 bases separating them. This CDR3 is 17 amino acids long. The CDR3 here is CASSQDPGRGQQYEQYF. The CDR3 nucleotides are TGCGCCAGCAGCCAAGACCCGGGGCGGGGACAGCAATACGAGCAGTACTTC.

The V and J genes are TRBV5-4 and TRBJ2-1; 8 bases align to TRBD2. J lost 1 base, V lost 0 bases, and 6 bases had no gene match. This CDR3 has 17 residues. Germline V gene sequence: CDR1 SGHNT, CDR2 YYREEE (reference sequence). CDR3 in amino acids: CASSLELAGQSYNEQFF. CDR3 in DNA: TGTGCCAGCAGCTTGGAGCTAGCGGGTCAGTCCTACAATGAGCAGTTCTTC.

The V and J genes are TRBV5-1 and TRBJ1-6, with D uncertain. CDR1 SGHRS and CDR2 YFSETQ come from the germline V gene. This CDR3 comprises 16 residues. V lost 0 bases and J 7 bases, leaving 14 bases between the germline ends. The CDR3 is CASSLGPGGVNSPLHF. Here the CDR3 DNA reads TGCGCCAGCAGCTTGGGACCTGGCGGGGTAAATTCACCCCTCCACTTT.

The rearrangement joins TRBV27 to TRBJ2-3; TRBD2 might be the D (5 bases). Per germline, CDR1 MNHEY and CDR2 SMNVEV (reference sequence). CDR3 size: 14 residues. Trimming took 7 bases from V and 0 from J, leaving 11 bases between them. The CDR3 coding sequence is TGTGCCAGCACCTGGAGGTCTAGCACAGATACGCAGTATTTT. Its translation is CASTWRSSTDTQYF.

This chain uses TRBV11-3 with TRBJ2-5; D is undetermined. V gave up 5 bases and J gave up 5 bases, with 6 bases separating them. This CDR3 has 11 amino acids. Germline V gives CDR1 SGHNT, CDR2 YENEEA. The chain's CDR3 is CASSRRETQYF. CDR3 nucleotide sequence: TGTGCCAGCAGCCGCAGGGAGACCCAGTACTTC.

The rearrangement uses TRBV29-1 and TRBJ2-2; TRBD1 matches at 7 bases. The CDR3 spans 14 residues. Germline V gene lookup returns CDR1 SQVTM and CDR2 ANQGSEA. The V and J ends lost 5 bases and 6 bases, in that order; junction bases with no gene match: 9. CDR3: CSVSRMTGSGELFF. The DNA for the CDR3 is TGCAGCGTTTCTAGAATGACAGGGTCCGGGGAGCTGTTTTTT.

The chain joins TRBV11-3 to TRBJ1-1; TRBD1 aligns across 7 bases. With V trimmed by 2 bases and J by 2 bases, 5 bases remained unmatched. Per germline, CDR1 SGHNT and CDR2 YENEEA. This CDR3 is built from 15 residues. The DNA for the CDR3 is TGTGCCAGCAGCTTACCGGGACAGAGAAACACTGAAGCTTTCTTT. Protein sequence: CASSLPGQRNTEAFF.